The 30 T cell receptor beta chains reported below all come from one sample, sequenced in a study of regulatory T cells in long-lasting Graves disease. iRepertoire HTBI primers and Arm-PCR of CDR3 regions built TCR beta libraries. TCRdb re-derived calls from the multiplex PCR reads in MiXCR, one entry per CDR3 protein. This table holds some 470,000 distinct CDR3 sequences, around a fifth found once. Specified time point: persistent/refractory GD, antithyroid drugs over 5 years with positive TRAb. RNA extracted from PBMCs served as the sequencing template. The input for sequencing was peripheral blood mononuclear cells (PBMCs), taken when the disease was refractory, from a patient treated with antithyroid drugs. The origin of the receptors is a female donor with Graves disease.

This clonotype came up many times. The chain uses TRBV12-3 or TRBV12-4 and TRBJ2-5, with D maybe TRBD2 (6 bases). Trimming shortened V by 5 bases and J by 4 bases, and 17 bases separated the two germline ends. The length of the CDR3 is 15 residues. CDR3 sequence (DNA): TGTGCCAGCAGTGCAACCGGAGGGTTACGAGAGACCCAGTACTTC. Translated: CASSATGGLRETQYF.

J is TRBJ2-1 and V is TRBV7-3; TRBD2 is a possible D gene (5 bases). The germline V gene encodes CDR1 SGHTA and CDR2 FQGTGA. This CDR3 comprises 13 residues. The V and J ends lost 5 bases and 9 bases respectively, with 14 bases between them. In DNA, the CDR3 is TGTGCCAGCAGCCACTCGAGCGGTGGTGAGCAGTTCTTC. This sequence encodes CASSHSSGGEQFF. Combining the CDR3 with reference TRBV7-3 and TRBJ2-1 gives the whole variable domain GAGVSQTPSNKVTEKGKYVELRCDPISGHTALYWYRQSLGQGPEFLIYFQGTGAADDSGLPNDRFFAVRPEGSVSTLKIQRTERGDSAVYLCASSHSSGGEQFFGPGTRLTVL.

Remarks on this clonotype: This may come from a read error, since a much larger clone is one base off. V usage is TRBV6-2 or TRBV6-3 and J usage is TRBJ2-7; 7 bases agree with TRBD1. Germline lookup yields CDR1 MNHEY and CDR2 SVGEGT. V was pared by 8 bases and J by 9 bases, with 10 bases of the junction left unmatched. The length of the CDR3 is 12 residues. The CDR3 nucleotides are TGTGCCAGCGGGTCCGACAGGGTCGGGCAGTACTTC. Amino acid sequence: CASGSDRVGQYF.

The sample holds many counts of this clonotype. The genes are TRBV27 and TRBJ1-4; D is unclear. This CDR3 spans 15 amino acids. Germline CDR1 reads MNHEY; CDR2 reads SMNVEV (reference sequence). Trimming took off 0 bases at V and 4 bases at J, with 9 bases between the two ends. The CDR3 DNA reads TGTGCCAGCAGTTTATCTGAGTCGGATAATGAAAAACTGTTTTTT. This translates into CASSLSESDNEKLFF.

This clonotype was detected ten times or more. CDR3 residues: CASSAGEQETQYF. CDR3 bases: TGTGCCAGCAGTGCGGGGGAACAAGAGACCCAGTACTTC. This sequence joins TRBV2 and TRBJ2-5, with D perhaps matching TRBD2 (6 bases). Trimming pared 4 bases from V and 2 bases from J, leaving 8 bases between. CDR3 size: 13 residues. Germline-derived CDR1 and CDR2 are SNHLY and FYNNEI.

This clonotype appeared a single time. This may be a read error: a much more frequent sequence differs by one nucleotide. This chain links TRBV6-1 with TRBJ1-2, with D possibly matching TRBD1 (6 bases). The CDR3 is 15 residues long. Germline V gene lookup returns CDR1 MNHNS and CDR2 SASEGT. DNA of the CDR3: TGTGCCAGCGGTGAATTCGGGACAAAGAAGTATGGCTACACCTTC. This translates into CASGEFGTKKYGYTF.

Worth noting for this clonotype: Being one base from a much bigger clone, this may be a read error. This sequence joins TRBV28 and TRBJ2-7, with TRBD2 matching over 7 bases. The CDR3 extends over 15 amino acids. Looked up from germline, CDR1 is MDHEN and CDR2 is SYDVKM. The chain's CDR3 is CTSRPTSSVAYEQYF. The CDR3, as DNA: TGTACCAGCAGGCCGACTAGCTCGGTCGCCTACGAGCAGTACTTC.

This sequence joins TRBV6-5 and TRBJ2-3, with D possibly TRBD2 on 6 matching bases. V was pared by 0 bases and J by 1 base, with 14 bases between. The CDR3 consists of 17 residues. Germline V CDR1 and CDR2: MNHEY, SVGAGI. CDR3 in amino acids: CASSYSSERAGTDTQYF. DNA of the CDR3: TGTGCCAGCAGTTACTCGTCCGAGCGGGCCGGCACAGATACGCAGTATTTT.

The CDR3 sequence: CASSFTGGLDTEAFF. The DNA of the CDR3 is TGCGCCAGCAGCTTCACAGGGGGCCTCGACACTGAAGCTTTCTTT. This chain links TRBV5-1 with TRBJ1-1; 9 nucleotides line up with TRBD1. This CDR3 is 15 amino acids long. V shed 2 bases and J 3 bases; nucleotides not matched to a gene: 5. Germline CDR1 is SGHRS and CDR2 is YFSETQ.

The CDR3 DNA is TGTGCCAGCAGTGACCTAGCGGGGGGGCCAAGGTATGAGCAGTTCTTC. This encodes CASSDLAGGPRYEQFF. The chain joins TRBV6-1 to TRBJ2-1; 12 positions agree with TRBD2. CDR3 length equals 16 residues. CDR1 is MNHNS and CDR2 is SASEGT in the germline V gene. After removal of 3 bases from V and 8 bases from J, the junction contained 8 bases not matched to a gene.

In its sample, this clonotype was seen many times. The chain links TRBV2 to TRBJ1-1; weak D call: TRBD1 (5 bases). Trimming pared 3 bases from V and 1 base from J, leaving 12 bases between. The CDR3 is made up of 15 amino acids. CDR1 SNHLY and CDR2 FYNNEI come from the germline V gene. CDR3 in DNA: TGTGCCAGCAGTGACCTGGGACTCGGGAACACTGAAGCTTTCTTT. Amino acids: CASSDLGLGNTEAFF.

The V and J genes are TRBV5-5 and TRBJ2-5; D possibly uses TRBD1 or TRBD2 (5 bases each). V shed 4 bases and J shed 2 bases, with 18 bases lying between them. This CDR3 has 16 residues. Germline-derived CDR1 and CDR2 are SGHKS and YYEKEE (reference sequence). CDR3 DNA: TGTGCCAGCAGCCCGGTGGGGGTCAGCTTTCAAGAGACCCAGTACTTC. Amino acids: CASSPVGVSFQETQYF.

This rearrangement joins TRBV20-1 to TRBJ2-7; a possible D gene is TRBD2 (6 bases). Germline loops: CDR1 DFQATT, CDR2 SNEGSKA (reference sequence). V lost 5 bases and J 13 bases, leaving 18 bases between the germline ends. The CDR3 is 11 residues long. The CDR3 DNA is TGCAGTGCTTGGAACGACGAACTAGCTTACTTC. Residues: CSAWNDELAYF.

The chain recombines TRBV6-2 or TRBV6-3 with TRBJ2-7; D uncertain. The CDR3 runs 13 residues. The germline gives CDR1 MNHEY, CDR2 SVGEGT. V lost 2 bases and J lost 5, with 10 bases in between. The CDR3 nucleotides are TGTGCCAGCAGTTACGGTTCAGGAAACGAGCAGTACTTC. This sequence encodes CASSYGSGNEQYF.

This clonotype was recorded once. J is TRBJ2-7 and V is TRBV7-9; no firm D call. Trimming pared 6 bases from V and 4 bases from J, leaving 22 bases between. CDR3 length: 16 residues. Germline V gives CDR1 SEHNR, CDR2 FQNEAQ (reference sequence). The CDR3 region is CASRAMAVPSGYEQYF. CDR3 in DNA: TGTGCCAGCAGGGCAATGGCCGTACCCTCGGGTTACGAGCAGTACTTC.

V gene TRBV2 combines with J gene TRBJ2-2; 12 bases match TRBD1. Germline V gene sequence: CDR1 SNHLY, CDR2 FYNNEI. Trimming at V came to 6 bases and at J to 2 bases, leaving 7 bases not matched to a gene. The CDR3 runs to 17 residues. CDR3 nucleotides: TGTGCCAGCAGGGACCGGGACAGGGGGCTTAACACCGGGGAGCTGTTTTTT. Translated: CASRDRDRGLNTGELFF.

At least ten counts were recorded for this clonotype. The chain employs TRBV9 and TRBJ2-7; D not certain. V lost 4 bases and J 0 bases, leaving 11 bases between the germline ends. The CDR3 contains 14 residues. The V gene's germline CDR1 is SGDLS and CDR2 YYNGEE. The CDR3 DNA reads TGTGCCAGCAGCCCGAGAGAGAGCTCCTACGAGCAGTACTTC. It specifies CASSPRESSYEQYF.

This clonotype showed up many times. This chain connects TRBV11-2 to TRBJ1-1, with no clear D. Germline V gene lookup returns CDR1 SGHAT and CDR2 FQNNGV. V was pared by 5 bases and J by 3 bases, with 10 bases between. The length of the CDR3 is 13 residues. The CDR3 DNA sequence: TGTGCCAGCAGCGGCCGAGATGACACTGAAGCTTTCTTT. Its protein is CASSGRDDTEAFF.

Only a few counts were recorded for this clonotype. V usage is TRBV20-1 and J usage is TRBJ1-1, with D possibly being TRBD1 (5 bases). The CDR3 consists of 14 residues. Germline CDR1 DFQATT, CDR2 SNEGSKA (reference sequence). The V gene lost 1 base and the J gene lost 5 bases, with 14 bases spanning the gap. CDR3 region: CSARVGPWSTEAFF. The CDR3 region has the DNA TGCAGTGCTAGAGTGGGACCATGGAGTACTGAAGCTTTCTTT.

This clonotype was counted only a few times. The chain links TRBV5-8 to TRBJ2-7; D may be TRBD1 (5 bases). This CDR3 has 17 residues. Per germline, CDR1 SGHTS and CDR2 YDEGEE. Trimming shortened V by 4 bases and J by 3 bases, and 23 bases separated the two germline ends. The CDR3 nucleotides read TGTGCCAGCAGCGGGGTGGTGGGGCAGGGTGGATTCTACGAGCAGTACTTC. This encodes CASSGVVGQGGFYEQYF.

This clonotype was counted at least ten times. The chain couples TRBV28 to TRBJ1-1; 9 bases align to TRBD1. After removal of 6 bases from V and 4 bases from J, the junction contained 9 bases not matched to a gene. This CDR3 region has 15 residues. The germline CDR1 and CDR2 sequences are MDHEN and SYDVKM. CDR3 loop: CASSNPGTGFTEAFF. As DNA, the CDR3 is TGTGCCAGCAGCAACCCCGGGACAGGGTTCACTGAAGCTTTCTTT.

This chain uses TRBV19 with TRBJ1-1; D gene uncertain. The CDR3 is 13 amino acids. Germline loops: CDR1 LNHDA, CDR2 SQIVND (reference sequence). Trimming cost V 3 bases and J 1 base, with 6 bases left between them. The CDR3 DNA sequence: TGTGCCAGTAGTATTCCGGGGAACACTGAAGCTTTCTTT. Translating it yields CASSIPGNTEAFF.

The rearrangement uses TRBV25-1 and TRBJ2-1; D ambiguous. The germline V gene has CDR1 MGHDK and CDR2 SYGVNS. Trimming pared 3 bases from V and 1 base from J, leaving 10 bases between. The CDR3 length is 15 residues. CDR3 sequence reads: CASSDRKLSYNEQFF. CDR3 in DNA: TGTGCCAGCAGTGATCGGAAGCTTTCCTACAATGAGCAGTTCTTC. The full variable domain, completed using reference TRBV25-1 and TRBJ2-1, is EADIYQTPRYLVIGTGKKITLECSQTMGHDKMYWYQQDPGMELHLIHYSYGVNSTEKGDLSSESTVSRIRTEHFPLTLESARPSHTSQYLCASSDRKLSYNEQFFGPGTRLTVL.

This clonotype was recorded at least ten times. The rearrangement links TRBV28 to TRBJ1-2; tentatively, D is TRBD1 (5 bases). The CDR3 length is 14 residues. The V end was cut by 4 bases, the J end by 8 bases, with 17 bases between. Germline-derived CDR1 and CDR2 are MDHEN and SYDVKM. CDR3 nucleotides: TGTGCCAGCAGTTCAGGGTTGGAGGGCTGGGGCTACACCTTC. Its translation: CASSSGLEGWGYTF.

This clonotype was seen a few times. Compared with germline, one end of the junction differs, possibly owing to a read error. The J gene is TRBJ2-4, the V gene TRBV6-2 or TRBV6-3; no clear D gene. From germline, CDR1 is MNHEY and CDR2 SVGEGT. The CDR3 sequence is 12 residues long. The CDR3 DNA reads TGTGCCAGCAGTCCTCCCGGGCGCCGTCATTTCTTC. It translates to CASSPPGRRHFF.

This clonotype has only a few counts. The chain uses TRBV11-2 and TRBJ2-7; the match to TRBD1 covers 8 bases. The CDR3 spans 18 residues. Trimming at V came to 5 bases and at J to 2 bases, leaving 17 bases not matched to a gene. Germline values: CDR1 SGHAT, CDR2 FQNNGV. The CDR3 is CASSPLSRGQGSTYEQYF. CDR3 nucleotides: TGTGCCAGCAGCCCCCTTAGCAGGGGGCAGGGAAGTACCTACGAGCAGTACTTC.

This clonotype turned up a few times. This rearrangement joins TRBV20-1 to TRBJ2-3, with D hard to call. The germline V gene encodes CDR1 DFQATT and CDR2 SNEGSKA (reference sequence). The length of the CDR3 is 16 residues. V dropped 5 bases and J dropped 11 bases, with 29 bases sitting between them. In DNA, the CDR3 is TGCAGTGCTGGAACCCTCCAGGTTGGGTGGGGAATTGAGCAGTATTTT. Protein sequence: CSAGTLQVGWGIEQYF.

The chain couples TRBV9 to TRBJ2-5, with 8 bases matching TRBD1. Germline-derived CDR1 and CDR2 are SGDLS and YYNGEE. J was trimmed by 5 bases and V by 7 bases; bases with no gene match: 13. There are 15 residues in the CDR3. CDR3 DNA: TGTGCCAGCCAGCCCGGGACAGGCGATCTGGAGACCCAGTACTTC. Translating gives CASQPGTGDLETQYF.

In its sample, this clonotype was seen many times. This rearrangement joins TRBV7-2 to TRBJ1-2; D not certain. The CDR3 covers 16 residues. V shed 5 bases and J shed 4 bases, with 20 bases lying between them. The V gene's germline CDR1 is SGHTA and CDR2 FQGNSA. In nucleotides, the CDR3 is TGTGCCAGCAGCGTAGTGATGAGCAGCGTTGGCTATGGCTACACCTTC. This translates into CASSVVMSSVGYGYTF.

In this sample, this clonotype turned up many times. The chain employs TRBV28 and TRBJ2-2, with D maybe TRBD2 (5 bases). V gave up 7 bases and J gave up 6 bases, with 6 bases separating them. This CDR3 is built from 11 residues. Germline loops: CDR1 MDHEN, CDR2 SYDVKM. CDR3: CASKRAGELFF. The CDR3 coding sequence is TGTGCCAGCAAGAGGGCCGGGGAGCTGTTTTTT.